This entry concerns a single T cell receptor beta chain. This sample was taken from a study of blood T cells in healthy people across ages. Then a second PCR, running roughly 7 to 11 cycles, was carried out with a sample-barcoded 5' primer and a J-beta primer mix. All cDNA molecules were each tagged by a template-switch adaptor with 12 random nucleotides. MiXCR, applied by TCRdb to the 5' RACE reads, yields one record per CDR3 protein. The sample has 1.5 million to 2 million distinct CDR3 sequences, roughly 32% seen once. Sequencing was done on a sample of blood. The TCR was taken from a woman aged 25 to 39 in good health.

The CDR3 coding sequence is TGTGCCAGCAGTTACTCGTGGGGGCCCTATGGCTACACCTTC. The encoded protein is CASSYSWGPYGYTF. The V call is TRBV6-5, the J call TRBJ1-2; maybe TRBD1 (6 bases). This CDR3 has 14 residues. V lost 0 bases, J lost 4 bases, and 9 bases lay in between. Looked up from germline, CDR1 is MNHEY and CDR2 is SVGAGI.